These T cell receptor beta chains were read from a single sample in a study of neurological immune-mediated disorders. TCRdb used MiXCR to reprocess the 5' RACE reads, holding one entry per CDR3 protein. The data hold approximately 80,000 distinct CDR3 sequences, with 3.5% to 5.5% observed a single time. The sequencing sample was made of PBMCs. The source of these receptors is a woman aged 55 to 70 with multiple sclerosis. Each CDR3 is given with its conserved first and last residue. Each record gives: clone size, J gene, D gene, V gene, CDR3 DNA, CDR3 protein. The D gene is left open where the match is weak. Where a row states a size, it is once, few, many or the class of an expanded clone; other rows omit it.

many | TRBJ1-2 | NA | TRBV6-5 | TGTGCCAGCACCCGCACCGGGACGGAGCTAGGTGGCTACACCTTC | CASTRTGTELGGYTF
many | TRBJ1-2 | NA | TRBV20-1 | TGCAGTGCCCAGCCCGGGGGCTATGGCTACACCTTC | CSAQPGGYGYTF
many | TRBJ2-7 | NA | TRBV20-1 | TGCAGTGCCGGGGGGGACAGGGTTAGTTACGAGCAGTACTTC | CSAGGDRVSYEQYF
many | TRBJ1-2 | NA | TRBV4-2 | TGTGCCAGCAGCCGGCCCTCGGGGCAAGTCTATGGCTACACCTTC | CASSRPSGQVYGYTF
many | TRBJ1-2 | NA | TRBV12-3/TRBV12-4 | TGTGCCAGCAGTTTTGGGACATCAGGGTATGGCTACACCTTC | CASSFGTSGYGYTF
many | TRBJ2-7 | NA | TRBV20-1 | TGCAGTGCCCAAGAGACCTACGAGCAGTACTTC | CSAQETYEQYF
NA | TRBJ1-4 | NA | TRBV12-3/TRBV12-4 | TGTGCCAGCAGTTCCCCGCTTGAAAAACTGTTTTTT | CASSSPLEKLFF
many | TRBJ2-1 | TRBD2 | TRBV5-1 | TGCGCCAGCAGCTTGGCGGCTAGCGGGGGAAATGAGCAGTTCTTC | CASSLAASGGNEQFF
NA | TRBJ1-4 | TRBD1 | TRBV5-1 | TGCGCCAGCAGCGCAGGGGGCGGCAATGAAAAACTGTTTTTT | CASSAGGGNEKLFF
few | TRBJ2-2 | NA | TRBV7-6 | TGTGCCAGCAGCTTATCTCGCGGGGAGCTGTTTTTT | CASSLSRGELFF
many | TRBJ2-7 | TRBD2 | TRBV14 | TGTGCCAGCAGCCAAGTACGGTCAGGGAGGGACTACGAGCAGTACTTC | CASSQVRSGRDYEQYF
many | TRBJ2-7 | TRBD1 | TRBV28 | TGTGCCAGCACTACCGGGACAGGGTCCTACGAGCAGTACTTC | CASTTGTGSYEQYF
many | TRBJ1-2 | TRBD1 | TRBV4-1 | TGCGCCAGCAGCCAAGATTCGGTCTTAGTAGGGGGCAGTAATAATGGCTACACCTTC | CASSQDSVLVGGSNNGYTF
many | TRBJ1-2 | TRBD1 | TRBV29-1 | TGCAGCACAGGGGCGATCAATGGCTACACCTTC | CSTGAINGYTF
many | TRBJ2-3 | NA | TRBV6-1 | TGTGCCAGCAATTATTTAGGGCGAAGCACAGATACGCAGTATTTT | CASNYLGRSTDTQYF
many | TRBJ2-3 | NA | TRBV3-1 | TGTGCCAGCAGCCAGGTCACAGATACGCAGTATTTT | CASSQVTDTQYF
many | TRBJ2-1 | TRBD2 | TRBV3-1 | TGTGCCAGCAGCCAAACTGCTAGCGGGGGGGCTCATGAGCAGTTCTTC | CASSQTASGGAHEQFF
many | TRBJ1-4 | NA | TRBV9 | TGTGCCAGCAGCCCGGGACAACGGGATGAAAAACTGTTTTTT | CASSPGQRDEKLFF
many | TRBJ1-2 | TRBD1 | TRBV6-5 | TGTGCCAGCAGTTACCGGGACAGCGGCTATGGCTACACCTTC | CASSYRDSGYGYTF
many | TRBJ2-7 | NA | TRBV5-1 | TGCGCCAGCAGCTTACTGGCCTCCTACGAGCAGTACTTC | CASSLLASYEQYF
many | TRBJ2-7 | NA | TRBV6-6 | TGTGCCAGCAATATGGGTTCCTTCTACGAGCAGTACTTC | CASNMGSFYEQYF
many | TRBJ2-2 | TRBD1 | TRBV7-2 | TGTGCCAGCAGTATTCAGGGGGCCGGGGAGCTGTTTTTT | CASSIQGAGELFF
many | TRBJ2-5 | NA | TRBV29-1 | TGCAGCGTTGAAGGCCGGGGGTTTGAGACCCAGTACTTC | CSVEGRGFETQYF
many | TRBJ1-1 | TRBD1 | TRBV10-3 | TGTGCCATCAGATCCGGGACAGGGGGCTTTGAAGCTTTCTTT | CAIRSGTGGFEAFF
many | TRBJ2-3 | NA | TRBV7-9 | TGTGCCAGCAGCTTAGCGCAGGGTGTAACAGATACGCAGTATTTT | CASSLAQGVTDTQYF
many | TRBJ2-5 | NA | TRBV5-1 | TGCGCCAGCAGCTCCCGAAGTAGCACGGAGACCCAGTACTTC | CASSSRSSTETQYF
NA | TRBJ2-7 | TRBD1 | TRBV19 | TGTACCAGTGGGACAGGGCCCTACGAGCAGTACTTC | CTSGTGPYEQYF
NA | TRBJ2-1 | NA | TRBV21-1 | TGTGCCAGCAGCAAAGGAGGGGGCAGGTACAATGAGCAGTTCTTC | CASSKGGGRYNEQFF
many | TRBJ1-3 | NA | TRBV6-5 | TGTGCCAGCAGGACAGCTATCCTCTCTGGAAACACCATATATTTT | CASRTAILSGNTIYF
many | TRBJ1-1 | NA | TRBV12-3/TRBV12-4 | TGTGCCAGCAGTTTGTCTGGGGAGGATGAAGCTTTCTTT | CASSLSGEDEAFF
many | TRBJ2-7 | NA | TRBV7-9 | TGTGCCAGCAGCTTCCAGTCCTACGAGCAGTACTTC | CASSFQSYEQYF
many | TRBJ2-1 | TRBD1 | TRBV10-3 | TGTGCCATCAGACAGGGGCCGAATTCCTACAATGAGCAGTTCTTC | CAIRQGPNSYNEQFF
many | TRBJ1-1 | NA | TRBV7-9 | TGTGCCAGCAGCTTAGCCGCCCAGGGCTATGAAGCTTTCTTT | CASSLAAQGYEAFF